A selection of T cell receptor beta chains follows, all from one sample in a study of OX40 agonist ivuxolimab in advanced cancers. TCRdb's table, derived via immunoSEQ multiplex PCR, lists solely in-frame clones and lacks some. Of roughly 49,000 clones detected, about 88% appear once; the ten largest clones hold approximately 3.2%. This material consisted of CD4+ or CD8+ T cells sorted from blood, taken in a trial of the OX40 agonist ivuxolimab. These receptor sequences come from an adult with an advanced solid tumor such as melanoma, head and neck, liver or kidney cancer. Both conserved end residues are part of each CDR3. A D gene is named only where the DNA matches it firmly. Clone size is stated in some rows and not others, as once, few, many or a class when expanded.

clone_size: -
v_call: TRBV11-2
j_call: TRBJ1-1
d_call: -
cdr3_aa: CASSLSEAQGAFF
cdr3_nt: TGTGCCAGCAGCTTAAGTGAGGCCCAGGGGGCTTTCTTT

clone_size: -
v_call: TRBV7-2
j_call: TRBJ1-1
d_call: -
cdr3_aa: CASSSTVGKLVEAFF
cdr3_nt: TGTGCCAGCAGCTCCACAGTGGGGAAGCTAGTTGAAGCTTTCTTT

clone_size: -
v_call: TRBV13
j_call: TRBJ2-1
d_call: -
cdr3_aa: CASSWGGTGTAYNEQFF
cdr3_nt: TGTGCCAGCAGCTGGGGGGGCACCGGGACTGCTTACAATGAGCAGTTCTTC

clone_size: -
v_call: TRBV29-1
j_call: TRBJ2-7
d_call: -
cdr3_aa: CSVEEGSMNEQYF
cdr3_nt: TGCAGCGTTGAAGAGGGGTCGATGAACGAGCAGTACTTC

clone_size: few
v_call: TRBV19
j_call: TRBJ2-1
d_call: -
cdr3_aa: CASSITSYNEQFF
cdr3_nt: TGTGCCAGTAGTATTACCTCCTACAATGAGCAGTTCTTC

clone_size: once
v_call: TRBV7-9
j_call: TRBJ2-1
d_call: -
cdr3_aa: CASSLRGSSYNEQFF
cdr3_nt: TGTGCCAGCAGTCTTCGGGGATCCTCCTACAATGAGCAGTTCTTC

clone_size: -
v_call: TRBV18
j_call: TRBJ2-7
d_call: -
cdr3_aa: CASSPPDRGGVREQYF
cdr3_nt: TGTGCCAGCTCACCACCCGACAGGGGAGGGGTCCGCGAGCAGTACTTC

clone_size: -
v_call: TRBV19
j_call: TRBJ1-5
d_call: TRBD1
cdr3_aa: CASSPGTGDSNQPQHF
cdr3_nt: TGTGCCAGTAGTCCTGGGACAGGGGATAGCAATCAGCCCCAGCATTTT

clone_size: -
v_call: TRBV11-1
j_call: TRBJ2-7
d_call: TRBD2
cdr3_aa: CASSHYEASGRYEQYF
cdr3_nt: TGTGCCAGCAGCCACTATGAGGCTAGCGGGAGGTACGAGCAGTACTTC

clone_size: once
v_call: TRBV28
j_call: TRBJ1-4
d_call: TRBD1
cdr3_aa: CASSQWTGATNEKLFF
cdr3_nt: TGTGCCAGCAGCCAATGGACAGGCGCAACTAATGAAAAACTGTTTTTT

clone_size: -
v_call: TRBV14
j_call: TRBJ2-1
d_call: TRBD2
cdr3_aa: CASSHTGRPGLGDEQFF
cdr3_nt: TGTGCCAGCAGTCACACGGGACGTCCGGGACTAGGGGATGAGCAGTTCTTC

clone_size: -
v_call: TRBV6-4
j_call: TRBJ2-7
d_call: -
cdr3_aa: CASIEASSYEQYF
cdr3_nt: TGTGCCAGCATCGAGGCGAGCTCCTACGAGCAGTACTTC

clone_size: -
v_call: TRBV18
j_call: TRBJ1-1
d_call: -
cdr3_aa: CASSPDPNTEAFF
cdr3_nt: TGTGCCAGCTCACCCGACCCGAACACTGAAGCTTTCTTT

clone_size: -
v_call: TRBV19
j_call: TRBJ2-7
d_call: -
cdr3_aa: CASSIGQSYEQYF
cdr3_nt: TGTGCCAGTAGTATAGGACAGTCCTACGAGCAGTACTTC